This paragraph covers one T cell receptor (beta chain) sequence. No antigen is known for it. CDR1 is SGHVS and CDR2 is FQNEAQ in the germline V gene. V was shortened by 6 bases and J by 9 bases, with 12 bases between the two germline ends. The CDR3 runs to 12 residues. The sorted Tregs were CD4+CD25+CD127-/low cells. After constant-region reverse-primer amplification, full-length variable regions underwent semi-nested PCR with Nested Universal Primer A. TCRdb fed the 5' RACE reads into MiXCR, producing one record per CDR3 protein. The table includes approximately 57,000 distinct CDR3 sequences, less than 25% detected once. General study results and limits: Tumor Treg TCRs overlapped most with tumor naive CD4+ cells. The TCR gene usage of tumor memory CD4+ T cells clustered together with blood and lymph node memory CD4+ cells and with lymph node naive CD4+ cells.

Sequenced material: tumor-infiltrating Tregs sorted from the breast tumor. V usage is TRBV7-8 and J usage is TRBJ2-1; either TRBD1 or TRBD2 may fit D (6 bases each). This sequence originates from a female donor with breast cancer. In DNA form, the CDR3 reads TGTGCCAGCAGGCCCAGGGGAGGTGAGCAGTTCTTC. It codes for CASRPRGGEQFF.